Listed here are 29 T cell receptor beta chains from one sample, sequenced in a study of T cells in women clearing cervical HPV infection. Sequencing was performed with immunoSEQ multiplex PCR; in TCRdb, only in-frame clones are kept and a portion is missing. The sample totals about 30,000 clones. Sequencing input: blood buffy coat. The receptors were sampled from a woman between 18 and 69 years old with a cervical HPV16 infection that either progressed to CIN3+ or cleared (not recorded which).

Of note for this clone: The read halts 3 residues ahead of the CDR3 end, with the missing end drawn from the germline J gene. The genes are TRBV11-3 and TRBJ2-2; D is unclear. From germline, CDR1 is SGHNT and CDR2 YENEEA. CDR3 length: 12 residues. CDR3 bases read: TGTGCCAGCAGCCCTCAAGGGCCACCG. This sequence encodes CASSPQGPP. The CDR3 reads in full as CASSPQGPPLFF.

A note on this clone: The read comes to an end 3 residues before the CDR3 does, leaving the germline J gene to fill in the end. This rearrangement joins TRBV2 to TRBJ1-5; D is uncertain. The germline V gene encodes CDR1 SNHLY and CDR2 FYNNEI. This CDR3 spans 13 amino acids. The V end lost 3 bases, the J end lost 2 bases, and 5 bases lay between the germline ends. CDR3 DNA, as far as it was read: TGTGCCAGCAGTGAGTCTGGCAATCAGCCC. Protein product: CASSESGNQP. The entire CDR3 protein is CASSESGNQPQHF.

Regarding this clone: The CDR3 extends 3 residues past the end of the read, so its final part is completed from the germline J gene. The chain employs TRBV12-3 or TRBV12-4 and TRBJ1-5; D may be TRBD1 (5 bases). The V end lost 8 bases, the J end lost 2 bases, and 10 bases lay between the germline ends. This CDR3 has 13 residues. CDR3 loop: CASGAGRNQPQHF. CDR3 bases read: TGTGCCAGCGGGGCTGGCCGCAATCAGCCC.

As to this clone: The read ends 3 residues shy of where the CDR3 ends; the end is completed using the germline J gene. J is TRBJ1-5 and V is TRBV20-1; 9 positions match TRBD1. The V segment lost 6 bases and the J segment 6 bases; nucleotides outside the gene matches: 6. The CDR3 extends over 13 amino acids. Germline CDR1 is DFQATT and CDR2 is SNEGSKA (reference sequence). The sequenced CDR3 bases are TGCAGTGCGCAGGGACAGGGTTTTCAGCCC. This gives the protein CSAQGQGFQP. The entire CDR3 reads CSAQGQGFQPQHF.

On this clone itself: The read comes to an end 3 residues before the CDR3 does, leaving the germline J gene to fill in the end. The chain is built from TRBV6-4 and TRBJ1-5; 11 nucleotides match TRBD1. V was pared by 2 bases and J by 4 bases, with 7 bases of the junction left unmatched. This CDR3 comprises 17 residues. Germline V gives CDR1 MRHNA, CDR2 SNTAGT. CDR3 DNA, as far as it was read: TGTGCCAGCAGTGACCTATCCGGACAGGGGGCGAATCAGCCC. This gives the protein CASSDLSGQGANQP. The whole CDR3 sequence reads CASSDLSGQGANQPQHF.

As concerns this clone: The read ends 3 residues shy of where the CDR3 ends; the end is completed using the germline J gene. The V call is TRBV5-4, the J call TRBJ2-1; TRBD2 matches 8 bases. The V gene's germline CDR1 is SGHNT and CDR2 YYREEE (reference sequence). J gave up 0 bases and V 0 bases, and 2 bases lay outside the gene matches. This CDR3 spans 16 amino acids. The CDR3 loop is CASSLAGGNSYNEQFF. CDR3 DNA (partial): TGTGCCAGCAGCTTGGCGGGGGGGAACTCCTACAATGAG.

The CDR3 region is CASSPWGDGELFF. The CDR3 bases that were read are TGTGCCAGCAGCCCATGGGGGGACGGGGAG. The chain employs TRBV11-3 and TRBJ2-2, with D tentatively TRBD2 (6 bases). The sequence runs out 3 residues before the end of the CDR3; the remainder is reconstructed from the germline J gene. V was shortened by 5 bases and J by 7 bases, with 11 bases between the two germline ends. The CDR3 is made up of 13 amino acids. CDR1 and CDR2 (germline): SGHNT, YENEEA.

As to this clone: Read coverage stops 3 residues before the CDR3 terminus; the germline J gene supplies the remainder. V is TRBV27 and J is TRBJ2-2, with TRBD2 matching 13 bases. The CDR3 consists of 15 residues. CDR1 and CDR2 from the germline V gene are MNHEY and SMNVEV (reference sequence). After removal of 7 bases from V and 4 bases from J, the junction contained 3 bases not matched to a gene. The CDR3 DNA, read in part, is TGTGCCAGCACCCGACTAGCGGGAGGCACCGGGGAG. Amino acids: CASTRLAGGTGE. The full CDR3 is CASTRLAGGTGELFF.

This clone counts as medium-sized by frequency. The missing CDR3 end, 3 residues past where the read stops, is filled in from the germline J gene. The chain employs TRBV2 and TRBJ2-2; 10 nucleotides line up with TRBD1. Germline values: CDR1 SNHLY, CDR2 FYNNEI. V lost 3 bases and J lost 4; bases outside the gene matches: 5. This CDR3 has 16 residues. This chain's CDR3 is CASSDDRGRITGELFF. CDR3 DNA, as far as it was read: TGTGCCAGCAGTGACGACAGGGGGCGAATCACCGGGGAG.

A word on this clone: The read gets to within 3 residues of the CDR3 end, and the germline J gene fills in the rest. The V gene is TRBV6-2 or TRBV6-3, the J gene TRBJ2-7, with 10 bases fitting TRBD2. The V gene's germline CDR1 is MNHEY and CDR2 SVGEGT. V was pared by 4 bases and J by 6 bases, with 6 bases of the junction left unmatched. The CDR3 consists of 14 residues. The CDR3 here is CASSFPASGSEQYF. The DNA read from the CDR3 is TGTGCCAGCAGTTTCCCCGCTAGCGGGAGCGAG.

The sequenced part of the CDR3 DNA is TGTGCCAGTAGTTACAGGGAGGGCCCCAATCAGTCGCCC. It yields the protein CASSYREGPNQSP. The whole CDR3 reads CASSYREGPNQSPQHF. The V and J genes are TRBV19 and TRBJ1-5; a possible D gene is TRBD1 (6 bases). The read is 3 residues too short to cover the CDR3 end, so that end is filled in from the germline J gene. The germline V gene encodes CDR1 LNHDA and CDR2 SQIVND (reference sequence). Deletions cut 5 bases from V and 9 bases from J, with 23 bases between. The CDR3 spans 16 residues.

A remark on this clone: The missing CDR3 end, 3 residues past where the read stops, is filled in from the germline J gene. The rearrangement joins TRBV30 to TRBJ2-7, with 8 positions matching TRBD2. The CDR3 has 15 residues. V shed 2 bases and J 1 base; nucleotides not matched to a gene: 7. Germline-derived CDR1 and CDR2 are GTSNPN and SVGIG (reference sequence). The CDR3 bases that were read are TGTGCCTGGAGTCGGGGGGGCTTAGATTCCTACGAG. Amino acid sequence: CAWSRGGLDSYE. The full CDR3 protein reads CAWSRGGLDSYEQYF.

As for this clone: Read data end 3 residues before the CDR3 end; the end is taken from the germline J gene. V is TRBV18 and J is TRBJ1-6; TRBD1 agrees at 9 bases. In germline, CDR1 is KGHSH, CDR2 LQKENI. The CDR3 sequence is 16 residues long. J was trimmed by 7 bases and V by 5 bases; bases with no gene match: 9. CDR3 in amino acids: CASSGAPGTGNSPLHF. Incomplete CDR3 DNA: TGTGCCAGCTCAGGAGCGCCCGGGACAGGGAATTCACCC.

With regard to this clone: The read terminates 3 residues before the CDR3 end, so the remaining end is supplied by the germline J gene. The chain uses TRBV28 and TRBJ1-5; maybe TRBD1 (5 bases). Germline CDR1 is MDHEN and CDR2 is SYDVKM. V dropped 4 bases and J dropped 4 bases, with 14 bases sitting between them. The CDR3 has 15 residues. The CDR3 sequence: CASSSMTGGNQPQHF. The CDR3 DNA, read in part, is TGTGCCAGCAGTTCCATGACCGGGGGGAATCAGCCC.

This CDR3 reads CASSLGTYSSYNEQFF. The CDR3 bases that were read are TGTGCCAGCAGTTTAGGGACTTACAGCTCCTACAATGAG. This sequence joins TRBV27 and TRBJ2-1, with D tentatively TRBD2 (6 bases). The CDR3 end is not reached by the read, which stops 3 residues before it; the germline J gene fills it in. This CDR3 comprises 16 residues. Germline V gene data show CDR1 as MNHEY and CDR2 as SMNVEV (reference sequence). Trimming cost V 2 bases and J 0 bases, with 11 bases left between them.

About this clone: The read is 3 residues too short to cover the CDR3 end, so that end is filled in from the germline J gene. The J gene is TRBJ1-1, the V gene TRBV20-1; 9 nucleotides line up with TRBD1. Germline CDR1 DFQATT, CDR2 SNEGSKA (reference sequence). The CDR3 has 13 amino acids. The V and J ends lost 5 bases and 2 bases, in that order; junction bases with no gene match: 3. The CDR3 DNA, read in part, is TGCAGTGCTGGGACAGGGACCAACACTGAA. As protein: CSAGTGTNTE. The entire CDR3 reads CSAGTGTNTEAFF.

In regard to this clone: The sequence runs out 3 residues before the end of the CDR3; the remainder is reconstructed from the germline J gene. The genes are TRBV7-2 and TRBJ1-2; 7 bases are shared with TRBD1. This CDR3 contains 15 residues. Per the germline V gene, CDR1 is SGHTA and CDR2 is FQGNSA. V was pared by 5 bases and J by 0 bases, with 6 bases of the junction left unmatched. The CDR3 spells CASSPSTGTNYGYTF. CDR3 DNA (partial): TGTGCCAGCAGCCCCTCGACAGGGACTAACTATGGC.

Turning to this clone: The read terminates 3 residues ahead of where the CDR3 ends, so the germline J gene completes it. The V gene is TRBV5-1, the J gene TRBJ1-2; D possibly corresponds to TRBD1 (5 bases). The CDR3 sequence is 13 residues long. The germline gives CDR1 SGHRS, CDR2 YFSETQ. The DNA read from the CDR3 is TGCGCCAGCAGCTTGGGACAGACCTACGAC. It yields the protein CASSLGQTYD. The whole CDR3 protein reads CASSLGQTYDYTF.

A note on this clone: The read stops 3 residues short of the end of the CDR3; the missing end is completed from the germline J gene. The gene calls are TRBV19 and TRBJ2-2; TRBD1 might be the D (6 bases). The germline V gene encodes CDR1 LNHDA and CDR2 SQIVND (reference sequence). This CDR3 contains 16 residues. The CDR3 spells CASSILQGNGANVLFF. Partial CDR3 DNA: TGTGCCAGTAGTATACTACAGGGTAATGGGGCCAACGTG. Filled out from reference TRBV19 and TRBJ2-2, the complete variable domain reads DGGITQSPKYLFRKEGQNVTLSCEQNLNHDAMYWYRQDPGQGLRLIYYSQIVNDFQKGDIAEGYSVSREKKESFPLTVTSAQKNPTAFYLCASSILQGNGANVLFFGEGSRLTVL.

CDR3 DNA (partial): TGCAGTGCTAGAGGCGCCCTAGCGGGAAGGGATGAG. Translation gives CSARGALAGRDE. The whole CDR3 sequence reads CSARGALAGRDEQFF. This chain uses TRBV20-1 with TRBJ2-1; 9 nucleotides match TRBD2. The read finishes 3 residues shy of the CDR3 end, and the germline J gene is used to complete it. Germline V lookup: CDR1 DFQATT, CDR2 SNEGSKA (reference sequence). V lost 1 base and J lost 8; bases outside the gene matches: 9. The CDR3 length is 15 residues.

A remark on this clone: The read terminates 3 residues before the CDR3 end, so the remaining end is supplied by the germline J gene. The chain uses TRBV9 and TRBJ2-3, with 8 nucleotides matching TRBD2. Looked up from germline, CDR1 is SGDLS and CDR2 is YYNGEE. Unmatched junction bases numbered 8, after V lost 0 bases and J lost 5 bases. This CDR3 region has 16 residues. CDR3 bases read: TGTGCCAGCAGCGTAGACCCGGGGGGGGGAGTAGATACG. Translated, it gives CASSVDPGGGVDT. The CDR3, in full, reads CASSVDPGGGVDTQYF. The full variable domain, completed using reference TRBV9 and TRBJ2-3, is DSGVTQTPKHLITATGQRVTLRCSPRSGDLSVYWYQQSLDQGLQFLIQYYNGEERAKGNILERFSAQQFPDLHSELNLSSLELGDSALYFCASSVDPGGGVDTQYFGPGTRLTVL.

Concerning this clone: The read ends 3 residues early relative to the CDR3; the germline J gene fills the gap. The chain recombines TRBV7-2 with TRBJ2-7, with 9 nucleotides matching TRBD1. This CDR3 contains 15 residues. CDR1 SGHTA and CDR2 FQGNSA come from the germline V gene. After removal of 2 bases from V and 2 bases from J, the junction contained 4 bases not matched to a gene. CDR3: CASSLTGGTTYEQYF. The covered CDR3 bases are TGTGCCAGCAGCTTAACAGGGGGCACCACCTACGAG.

Concerning this clone: The CDR3 end is not reached by the read, which stops 3 residues before it; the germline J gene fills it in. The chain links TRBV20-1 to TRBJ1-2, with 7 bases lining up with TRBD1. V was clipped by 1 base and J by 0 bases; unmatched bases: 11. Germline CDR1 and CDR2: DFQATT and SNEGSKA (reference sequence). This CDR3 comprises 17 residues. CDR3: CSARVPTGTLSNYGYTF. The part of the CDR3 DNA that was read is TGCAGTGCTAGAGTCCCGACAGGGACCCTTTCTAACTATGGC.

About this clone: The CDR3 goes on 3 residues after the read ends, and that part is filled in from the germline J gene. The V call is TRBV2, the J call TRBJ1-5, with TRBD1 as a possible D gene (6 bases). Germline lookup yields CDR1 SNHLY and CDR2 FYNNEI. This CDR3 has 14 amino acids. Trimming shortened V by 5 bases and J by 4 bases, and 12 bases separated the two germline ends. The CDR3 sequence: CASSPQGGNQPQHF. Partial CDR3 DNA: TGTGCCAGCAGTCCACAGGGAGGGAATCAGCCC.

In the case of this clone: The CDR3 is cut off 3 residues early in the read; its end comes from the germline J gene. This sequence joins TRBV7-2 and TRBJ2-3, with D uncertain. The CDR3 has 13 residues. CDR1 and CDR2 from the germline V gene are SGHTA and FQGNSA. The CDR3 reads CASSSTFQETQYF. CDR3 DNA (partial): TGTGCCAGCAGCTCTACTTTCCAAGAGACG.

Partial CDR3 DNA: TGTGCCAGCAGCTCGCGGGGGGTGGGTCTCTACGAG. This sequence encodes CASSSRGVGLYE. The CDR3 in full is CASSSRGVGLYEQYF. V and J are TRBV5-6 and TRBJ2-7; 8 bases align to TRBD2. Sequencing ends 3 residues short of the CDR3 end; the germline J gene provides the rest. From germline, CDR1 is SGHDT and CDR2 YYEEEE. V shed 3 bases and J 3 bases; nucleotides not matched to a gene: 8. The CDR3 consists of 15 residues.

Incomplete CDR3 DNA: TGCAGTGCTAGAAGGTTAGCGGGAGTCCATGAG. Translating gives CSARRLAGVHE. The full CDR3 is CSARRLAGVHEQFF. This chain joins TRBV20-1 and TRBJ2-1; 9 bases align to TRBD2. Read sequence stops 3 residues before the CDR3 end, and the germline J gene provides the missing end. Germline CDR1 DFQATT, CDR2 SNEGSKA (reference sequence). Trimming at V came to 2 bases and at J to 8 bases, leaving 7 bases not matched to a gene. The CDR3 has 14 amino acids.

With respect to this clone: The CDR3 end is not reached by the read, which stops 3 residues before it; the germline J gene fills it in. V usage is TRBV2 and J usage is TRBJ1-2; D ambiguous. The CDR3 length is 17 residues. The germline V gene has CDR1 SNHLY and CDR2 FYNNEI. The DNA read from the CDR3 is TGTGCCAGCACCCCAAGGGCGGCGGGAGTGGTTGGCAATGAC. It codes for CASTPRAAGVVGND. The complete CDR3 reads CASTPRAAGVVGNDYTF.

The CDR3 loop reads CAWSVMRQGLYGYTF. CDR3 bases read: TGTGCCTGGAGTGTGATGAGACAGGGACTCTATGGC. The rearrangement joins TRBV30 to TRBJ1-2; 7 nucleotides align to TRBD1. Read coverage stops 3 residues before the CDR3 terminus; the germline J gene supplies the remainder. Germline CDR1 and CDR2: GTSNPN and SVGIG (reference sequence). This CDR3 has 15 residues. V was clipped by 0 bases and J by 4 bases; unmatched bases: 8.